This T cell receptor (beta chain) was sequenced during a study of cytomegalovirus exposure and HLA in healthy donors. The repertoire was sequenced with immunoSEQ multiplex PCR; TCRdb's copy has only in-frame clones and lacks some. Of 150,000 to 160,000 clones in the sample, around 84% were seen once. The length of the CDR3 is 16 residues. V lost 6 bases to trimming and J lost 4 bases; unmatched junction nucleotides: 7. CDR1 and CDR2 from the germline V gene are SNHLY and FYNNEI. The donors were members of the roughly 130-subject validation cohort (separate from the roughly 700-subject first cohort). The chain employs TRBV2 and TRBJ2-1, with TRBD2 matching over 12 bases. This TCR came from a human donor in good health. The sequenced sample consisted of PBMCs. CDR3 loop: CASRWGTSGRYNEQFF. DNA of the CDR3: TGTGCCAGCAGATGGGGCACTAGCGGGAGGTACAATGAGCAGTTCTTC. The complete variable domain, with remaining parts taken from reference TRBV2 and TRBJ2-1, reads EPEVTQTPSHQVTQMGQEVILRCVPISNHLYFYWYRQILGQKVEFLVSFYNNEISEKSEIFDDQFSVERPDGSNFTLKIRSTKLEDSAMYFCASRWGTSGRYNEQFFGPGTRLTVL.